This T cell receptor beta chain was documented in a study of control samples from healthy donors and cancer patients. Method: immunoSEQ multiplex PCR; TCRdb's copy keeps in-frame clones and lacks some. The sample lists some 150,000 clones; nearly 96% were seen once. This receptor was identified in a woman aged 25 to 39 in good health. Sequencing used blood.

Here the CDR3 DNA reads TGTGCCTGGAGCGGGGGACTAGCGGGAGCCCTCGGGGTCGATGAGCAGTTCTTC. The encoded protein is CAWSGGLAGALGVDEQFF. V and J are TRBV30 and TRBJ2-1; 14 bases align to TRBD2. The CDR3 is made up of 18 amino acids. Trimming at V came to 3 bases and at J to 8 bases, leaving 15 bases not matched to a gene. Germline-derived CDR1 and CDR2 are GTSNPN and SVGIG (reference sequence).